Following are 21 T cell receptor beta chains from one sample sequenced in a study of cytomegalovirus exposure and HLA in healthy donors. The primer mix had 60 Vbeta and 13 Jbeta primers. Sequenced by immunoSEQ multiplex PCR; TCRdb stores in-frame clones only, minus some. The sample shows approximately 100,000 clones, roughly 80% of them seen only once. Source material: PBMCs. The receptor set was obtained from a man aged 40-49 years in good health and CMV-seronegative.

V usage is TRBV4-2 and J usage is TRBJ2-5; maybe TRBD2 (6 bases). Germline V gives CDR1 LGHNA, CDR2 YNFKEQ. V shed 1 base and J shed 5 bases, with 14 bases lying between them. CDR3 length equals 15 residues. The CDR3 loop reads CASSQAGGEGETQYF. The DNA for the CDR3 is TGTGCCAGCAGCCAAGCAGGAGGGGAAGGGGAGACCCAGTACTTC.

The gene calls are TRBV5-1 and TRBJ2-3; 12 bases fit TRBD2. The germline V gene has CDR1 SGHRS and CDR2 YFSETQ. With 0 bases clipped from V and 3 bases from J, the junction kept 5 bases outside the gene matches. This CDR3 has 17 residues. CDR3 loop: CASSLGLAGAGTDTQYF. Written as DNA, the CDR3 is TGCGCCAGCAGCTTGGGACTAGCGGGGGCGGGGACAGATACGCAGTATTTT. The entire variable domain, with the rest obtained from reference TRBV5-1 and TRBJ2-3, is as follows: KAGVTQTPRYLIKTRGQQVTLSCSPISGHRSVSWYQQTPGQGLQFLFEYFSETQRNKGNFPGRFSGRQFSNSRSEMNVSTLELGDSALYLCASSLGLAGAGTDTQYFGPGTRLTVL.

J is TRBJ2-1 and V is TRBV19, with 8 bases aligning to TRBD1. Germline CDR1 LNHDA, CDR2 SQIVND (reference sequence). Trimming took 4 bases from V and 9 from J; bases not matched to a gene: 8. This CDR3 is built from 14 residues. CDR3 bases: TGTGCCAGTAGTAGGAATGGACAGGGAGTTGAGCAGTTCTTC. It specifies CASSRNGQGVEQFF.

The chain links TRBV29-1 to TRBJ2-3, with D unresolved. This CDR3 contains 15 residues. The germline CDR1 and CDR2 sequences are SQVTM and ANQGSEA. Trimming cost V 0 bases and J 2 bases, with 12 bases left between them. This CDR3 reads CSVEDRGMFTDTQYF. The CDR3 nucleotides are TGCAGCGTTGAAGACCGAGGAATGTTCACAGATACGCAGTATTTT.

The V call is TRBV4-1, the J call TRBJ1-3, with D unclear. Germline-derived CDR1 and CDR2 are MGHRA and YSYEKL. The CDR3 loop spans 15 amino acids. The ends were cut back, 6 bases at V and 0 bases at J, with 12 bases in the middle. The chain's CDR3 is CASSFDGFSGNTIYF. The CDR3 DNA reads TGCGCCAGCAGTTTTGACGGGTTCTCTGGAAACACCATATATTTT.

The gene calls are TRBV11-2 and TRBJ2-2; maybe TRBD2 (6 bases). The CDR3 extends over 17 amino acids. Germline assignment: CDR1 SGHAT and CDR2 FQNNGV. The ends were cut back, 5 bases at V and 7 bases at J, with 23 bases in the middle. CDR3 in DNA: TGTGCCAGCAGCCCTCGGCTTGGGGGAATGGGAGGCGGGGAGCTGTTTTTT. Translation gives CASSPRLGGMGGGELFF.

CDR3 in amino acids: CASVGTGGPYEQYF. The CDR3 nucleotides are TGTGCCAGCGTCGGGACAGGGGGCCCCTACGAGCAGTACTTC. The chain carries TRBV25-1 and TRBJ2-7, with 12 bases aligning to TRBD1. The V and J ends lost 8 bases and 2 bases, in that order; junction bases with no gene match: 4. CDR1 and CDR2 (germline): MGHDK, SYGVNS. CDR3 length: 14 residues.

This clone has more than one count but fewer than ten. V is TRBV7-2 and J is TRBJ2-5; 9 bases align to TRBD2. This CDR3 has 15 amino acids. Germline trimming cut 1 base from V and 1 base from J; bases unmatched to any gene: 1. Germline CDR1 and CDR2: SGHTA and FQGNSA. In nucleotides, the CDR3 is TGTGCCAGCAGCTTAGGGCGGGGGGGCCAAGAGACCCAGTACTTC. Protein product: CASSLGRGGQETQYF.

This clone came up once. The genes are TRBV7-9 and TRBJ2-7; 7 nucleotides line up with TRBD1. Trimming at V came to 5 bases and at J to 4 bases, leaving 2 bases not matched to a gene. Germline CDR1 reads SEHNR; CDR2 reads FQNEAQ (reference sequence). The CDR3 has 12 residues. The CDR3 DNA reads TGTGCCAGCAGCGCGACAGGGTACGAGCAGTACTTC. This gives the protein CASSATGYEQYF.

This chain connects TRBV7-3 to TRBJ1-3; no reliable D call. With 8 bases removed from V and 2 bases from J, the gap between germline ends came to 10 bases. The CDR3 spans 13 residues. The germline gives CDR1 SGHTA, CDR2 FQGTGA. The CDR3 protein is CASRRAPGNTIYF. The CDR3 DNA reads as TGTGCCAGCCGGCGGGCACCTGGAAACACCATATATTTT. Together with reference TRBV7-3 and TRBJ1-3, the CDR3 gives the full variable domain: GAGVSQTPSNKVTEKGKYVELRCDPISGHTALYWYRQSLGQGPEFLIYFQGTGAADDSGLPNDRFFAVRPEGSVSTLKIQRTERGDSAVYLCASRRAPGNTIYFGEGSWLTVV.

The count of this clone is one. The chain couples TRBV5-1 to TRBJ2-7; no definite D call. Trimming took 0 bases from V and 5 from J, leaving 6 bases between them. The CDR3 loop spans 12 amino acids. Germline CDR1 SGHRS, CDR2 YFSETQ. The CDR3 DNA reads TGCGCCAGCAGCTTGGGTCATGACGAGCAGTACTTC. Its protein product is CASSLGHDEQYF.

This clone was picked up a small number of times. This sequence joins TRBV6-1 and TRBJ1-2; 7 bases fit TRBD1. CDR1 and CDR2 from the germline V gene are MNHNS and SASEGT. The length of the CDR3 is 13 residues. Germline trimming cut 4 bases from V and 7 bases from J; bases unmatched to any gene: 6. The CDR3 nucleotides read TGTGCCAGCAGTGGGAGAGGGGACAGTGGCTACACCTTC. This translates into CASSGRGDSGYTF.

The rearrangement links TRBV15 to TRBJ2-2; 9 nucleotides agree with TRBD1. The CDR3 has 15 amino acids. The germline V gene encodes CDR1 LNHNV and CDR2 YYDKDF (reference sequence). V dropped 4 bases and J dropped 4; count of bases not matched to a gene: 4. CDR3 bases: TGTGCCACCAGCACAGGACAGGGGCCCACCGGGGAGCTGTTTTTT. Translating it yields CATSTGQGPTGELFF.

The V and J genes are TRBV5-1 and TRBJ2-2; 9 positions match TRBD1. The CDR3 loop spans 15 amino acids. Germline V gene data show CDR1 as SGHRS and CDR2 as YFSETQ. Losses at the gene ends were 3 bases for V and 3 bases for J; bases not matched to a gene: 3. CDR3: CASSSQGADTGELFF. The CDR3 DNA reads TGCGCCAGCAGCTCACAGGGGGCGGACACCGGGGAGCTGTTTTTT. The full variable domain, rest sourced from reference TRBV5-1 and TRBJ2-2, is KAGVTQTPRYLIKTRGQQVTLSCSPISGHRSVSWYQQTPGQGLQFLFEYFSETQRNKGNFPGRFSGRQFSNSRSEMNVSTLELGDSALYLCASSSQGADTGELFFGEGSRLTVL.

The rearrangement links TRBV7-3 to TRBJ2-1, with 7 bases aligning to TRBD1. The ends lost 5 bases at V and 0 bases at J; junction bases unmatched: 4. Germline V lookup: CDR1 SGHTA, CDR2 FQGTGA. This CDR3 spans 15 amino acids. This chain's CDR3 is CASSEQGTSYNEQFF. The CDR3, as DNA: TGTGCCAGCAGCGAACAGGGGACCTCCTACAATGAGCAGTTCTTC.

About this clone itself: In the same sample, other DNA sequences code for this CDR3. The J gene is TRBJ2-1, the V gene TRBV11-3, with 11 bases identical to TRBD2. The CDR3 totals 15 residues. J gave up 3 bases and V 3 bases, and 1 base lay outside the gene matches. CDR1 is SGHNT and CDR2 is YENEEA in the germline V gene. The CDR3 is CASSLTSGDYNEQFF. In nucleotides, the CDR3 is TGTGCCAGCAGCTTGACTAGCGGGGACTACAATGAGCAGTTCTTC.

The V call is TRBV10-1, the J call TRBJ1-2; D gene unclear. V lost 3 bases and J 5 bases, leaving 7 bases between the germline ends. This CDR3 is built from 12 residues. From germline, CDR1 is WNHNN and CDR2 SYGVQD (reference sequence). The CDR3 loop reads CASSDGPYGYTF. The CDR3 DNA follows: TGCGCCAGCAGTGACGGTCCGTATGGCTACACCTTC.

The chain links TRBV11-2 to TRBJ2-3, with 9 bases that match TRBD2. Germline CDR1 SGHAT, CDR2 FQNNGV. The CDR3 has 16 amino acids. Trimming removed 3 bases from V and 2 bases from J; junction bases left unmatched: 6. The CDR3 DNA reads TGTGCCAGCAGCTTGGCTAGCGGGGTAAACACAGATACGCAGTATTTT. It is translated as CASSLASGVNTDTQYF.

CDR3 amino acids: CASSLYRGRTGANVLTF. The CDR3 DNA reads TGTGCCAGCAGCTTGTACAGGGGGCGGACTGGGGCCAACGTCCTGACTTTC. V and J are TRBV5-6 and TRBJ2-6; 9 bases fit TRBD1. The V segment lost 1 base and the J segment 2 bases; nucleotides outside the gene matches: 4. The CDR3 consists of 17 residues. Germline values: CDR1 SGHDT, CDR2 YYEEEE.

The chain has TRBV5-1 and TRBJ1-1; possibly TRBD1 for D (5 bases). Germline CDR1 reads SGHRS; CDR2 reads YFSETQ. The CDR3 runs to 15 residues. V gave up 0 bases and J gave up 4 bases, with 13 bases separating them. The CDR3 sequence is CASSLAMGGGTEAFF. CDR3 coding DNA: TGCGCCAGCAGCTTGGCCATGGGGGGTGGCACTGAAGCTTTCTTT. Looking up the rest from reference TRBV5-1 and TRBJ1-1 gives the full variable domain: KAGVTQTPRYLIKTRGQQVTLSCSPISGHRSVSWYQQTPGQGLQFLFEYFSETQRNKGNFPGRFSGRQFSNSRSEMNVSTLELGDSALYLCASSLAMGGGTEAFFGQGTRLTVV.

The V gene is TRBV7-9, the J gene TRBJ2-1; a possible D gene is TRBD2 (6 bases). The V gene's germline CDR1 is SEHNR and CDR2 FQNEAQ (reference sequence). Trimming removed 5 bases at V and 3 bases at J, with 23 bases between. This CDR3 has 18 residues. CDR3 region: CASSPTHTIRGSYNEQFF. The DNA of the CDR3 is TGTGCCAGCAGCCCCACGCATACTATTCGGGGGAGCTACAATGAGCAGTTCTTC.